The present entry profiles one TCR beta chain with its context. Clones were read by immunoSEQ multiplex PCR, and TCRdb kept only the in-frame ones, dropping some. The sample lists some 86,000 clones, around 82% occurring once. This entry belongs to a study of OX40 agonist ivuxolimab in advanced cancers. Overall study: Patients took ivuxolimab, an agonistic anti-OX40 (CD134) antibody. The study reported partial responses in three patients: one hepatocellular carcinoma, two cutaneous melanoma.

The CDR3 is 17 residues long. V lost 4 bases and J lost 5, with 24 bases in between. Germline V gives CDR1 SGHDT, CDR2 YYEEEE. Sequenced here: CD4+ or CD8+ T cells sorted from blood, sampled in a trial of the OX40 agonist ivuxolimab. This receptor was obtained from an adult with an advanced solid tumor such as melanoma, head and neck, liver or kidney cancer. This sequence joins TRBV5-6 and TRBJ2-5; D is perhaps TRBD1 or TRBD2 (6 bases each). CDR3 sequence: CASSRWWAYRGDETQYF. CDR3 DNA: TGTGCCAGCAGCCGTTGGTGGGCGTATAGGGGGGACGAGACCCAGTACTTC.